This TCR beta chain was sequenced during a study of siplizumab effects on memory and regulatory T cells. Study-wide results and caveats: In unstimulated cells, naive T cells appeared more diverse than memory T cells and seemed major alloresponse contributors.

Germline-derived CDR1 and CDR2 are DFQATT and SNEGSKA (reference sequence). The CDR3 length is 10 residues. Deletions cut 3 bases from V and 11 bases from J, with 10 bases between. Data came from immunoSEQ multiplex PCR; TCRdb stores just in-frame clones and leaves some out. The table includes about 110,000 clones, roughly 92% detected once. Remarks on this clone: The antigen is undetermined.

V and J are TRBV20-1 and TRBJ1-1; D is uncertain. Sequences were obtained from CD4+ T cells sorted from blood. The TCR sequence derives from a human donor in good health. CDR3 loop: CSARASYAFF. The CDR3 bases are TGCAGTGCTAGGGCTTCGTACGCTTTCTTT.